The sequence of this T cell receptor (beta chain) was determined in a study of human T cells and chemical hapten exposure. Time point in this sample: healthy volunteer bleed at 2 weeks. RNA extraction used unfractionated whole blood as the source of total RNA. V was cut by 4 bases and J by 6 bases, with 10 bases left in between. Germline V CDR1 and CDR2: MDHEN, SYDVKM. The CDR3 has 13 amino acids. TCRdb re-analysed the RACE reads in MiXCR, keeping a single row per CDR3 protein. The table includes around 45,000 distinct CDR3 sequences, roughly 4.1% detected once. The chain carries TRBV28 and TRBJ2-1; no clear D gene. The specimen sequenced was whole blood. The sequence derives from a human donor in good health. Some clones in this sample may be carry-over from other donors' samples. The CDR3 spells CASSSLGPNEQFF. The CDR3 DNA reads TGTGCCAGCAGTTCACTGGGTCCCAATGAGCAGTTCTTC.